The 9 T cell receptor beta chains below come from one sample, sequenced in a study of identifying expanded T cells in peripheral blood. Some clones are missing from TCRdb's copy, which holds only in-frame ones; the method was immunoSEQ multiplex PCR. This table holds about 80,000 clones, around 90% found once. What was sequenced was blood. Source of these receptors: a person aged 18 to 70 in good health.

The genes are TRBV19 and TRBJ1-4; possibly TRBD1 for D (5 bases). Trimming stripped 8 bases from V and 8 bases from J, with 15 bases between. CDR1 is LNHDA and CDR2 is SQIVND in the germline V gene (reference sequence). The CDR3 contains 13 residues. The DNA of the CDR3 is TGTGCCAGTTCTCCAGGGTTTAACGAAAAACTGTTTTTT. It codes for CASSPGFNEKLFF.

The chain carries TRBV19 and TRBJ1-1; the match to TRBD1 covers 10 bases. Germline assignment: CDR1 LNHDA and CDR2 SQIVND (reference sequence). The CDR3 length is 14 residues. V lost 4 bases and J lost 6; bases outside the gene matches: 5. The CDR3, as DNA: TGTGCCAGTAGTACGGGACAGGGGAAGGCTGAAGCTTTCTTT. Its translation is CASSTGQGKAEAFF.

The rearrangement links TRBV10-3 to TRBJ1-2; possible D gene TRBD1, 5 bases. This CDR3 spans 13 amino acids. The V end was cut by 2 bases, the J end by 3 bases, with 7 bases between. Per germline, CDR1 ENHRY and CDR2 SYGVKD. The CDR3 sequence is CAISEGADYGYTF. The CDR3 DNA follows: TGTGCCATCAGTGAGGGGGCTGACTATGGCTACACCTTC.

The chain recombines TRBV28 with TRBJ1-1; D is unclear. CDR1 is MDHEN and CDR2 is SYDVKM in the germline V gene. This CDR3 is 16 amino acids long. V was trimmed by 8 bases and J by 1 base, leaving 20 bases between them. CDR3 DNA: TGTGCCAGCCTGACCCGAAGAAAAATAGGGAACACTGAAGCTTTCTTT. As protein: CASLTRRKIGNTEAFF.

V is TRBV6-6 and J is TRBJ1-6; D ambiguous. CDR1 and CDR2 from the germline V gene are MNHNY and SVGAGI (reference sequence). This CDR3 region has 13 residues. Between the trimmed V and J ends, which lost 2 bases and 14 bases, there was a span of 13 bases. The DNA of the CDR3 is TGTGCCAGCAGTTACGTGGCCGCAGGAGCCCTCCACTTT. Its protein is CASSYVAAGALHF.

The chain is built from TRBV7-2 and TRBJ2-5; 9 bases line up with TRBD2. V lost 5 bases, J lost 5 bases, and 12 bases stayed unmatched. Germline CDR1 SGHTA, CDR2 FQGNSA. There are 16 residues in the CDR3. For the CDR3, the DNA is TGTGCCAGCAGCGTCCGGGTCGCGGGGGGGCTTGAGACCCAGTACTTC. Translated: CASSVRVAGGLETQYF. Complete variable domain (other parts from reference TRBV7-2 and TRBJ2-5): GAGVSQSPSNKVTEKGKDVELRCDPISGHTALYWYRQSLGQGLEFLIYFQGNSAPDKSGLPSDRFSAERTGGSVSTLTIQRTQQEDSAVYLCASSVRVAGGLETQYFGPGTRLLVL.

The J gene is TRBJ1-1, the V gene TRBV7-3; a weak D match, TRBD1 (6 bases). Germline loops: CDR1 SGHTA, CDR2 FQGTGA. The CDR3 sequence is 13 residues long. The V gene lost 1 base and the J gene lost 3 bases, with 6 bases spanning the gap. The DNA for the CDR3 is TGTGCCAGCAGCTTAAACAGGGACACTGAAGCTTTCTTT. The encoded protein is CASSLNRDTEAFF.

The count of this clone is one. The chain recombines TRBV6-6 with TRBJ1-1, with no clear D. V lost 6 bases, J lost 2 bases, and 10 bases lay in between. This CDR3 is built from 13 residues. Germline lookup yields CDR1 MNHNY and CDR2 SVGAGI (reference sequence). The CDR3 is CASRLTDNTEAFF. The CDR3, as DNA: TGTGCCAGCAGACTAACAGATAACACTGAAGCTTTCTTT.

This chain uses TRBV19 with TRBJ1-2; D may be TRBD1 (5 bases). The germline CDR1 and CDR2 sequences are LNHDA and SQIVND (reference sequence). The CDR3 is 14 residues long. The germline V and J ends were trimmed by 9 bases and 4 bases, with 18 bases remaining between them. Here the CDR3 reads CASEGQGRGYGYTF. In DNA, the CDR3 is TGTGCCAGCGAGGGGCAGGGAAGAGGCTATGGCTACACCTTC.